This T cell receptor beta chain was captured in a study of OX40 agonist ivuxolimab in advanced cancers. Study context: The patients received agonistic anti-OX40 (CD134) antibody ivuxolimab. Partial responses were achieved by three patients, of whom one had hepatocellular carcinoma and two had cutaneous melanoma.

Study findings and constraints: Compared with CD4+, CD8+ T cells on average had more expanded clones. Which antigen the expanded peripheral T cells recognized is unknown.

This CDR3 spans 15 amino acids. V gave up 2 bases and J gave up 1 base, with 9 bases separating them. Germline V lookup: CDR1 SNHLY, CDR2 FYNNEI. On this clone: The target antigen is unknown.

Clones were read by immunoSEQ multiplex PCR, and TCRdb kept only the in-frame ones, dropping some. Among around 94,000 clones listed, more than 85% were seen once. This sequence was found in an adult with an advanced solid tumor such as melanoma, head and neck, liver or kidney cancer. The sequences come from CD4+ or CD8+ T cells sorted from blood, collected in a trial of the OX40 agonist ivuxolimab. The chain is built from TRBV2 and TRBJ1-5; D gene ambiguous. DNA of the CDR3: TGTGCCAGCAGTGAACTCGGTGGCAGCAATCAGCCCCAGCATTTT. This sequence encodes CASSELGGSNQPQHF.